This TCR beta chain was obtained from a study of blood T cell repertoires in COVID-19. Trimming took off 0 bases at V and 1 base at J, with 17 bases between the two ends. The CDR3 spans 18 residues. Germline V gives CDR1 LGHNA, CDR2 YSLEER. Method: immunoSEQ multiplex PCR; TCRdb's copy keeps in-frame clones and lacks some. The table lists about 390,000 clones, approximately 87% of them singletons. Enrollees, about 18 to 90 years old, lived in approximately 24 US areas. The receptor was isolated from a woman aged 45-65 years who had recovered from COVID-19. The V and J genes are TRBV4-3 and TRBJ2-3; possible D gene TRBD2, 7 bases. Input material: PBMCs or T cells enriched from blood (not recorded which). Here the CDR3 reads CASSQEGRGASGTDTQYF. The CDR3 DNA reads TGCGCCAGCAGCCAAGAAGGGAGGGGGGCCTCTGGCACAGATACGCAGTATTTT.